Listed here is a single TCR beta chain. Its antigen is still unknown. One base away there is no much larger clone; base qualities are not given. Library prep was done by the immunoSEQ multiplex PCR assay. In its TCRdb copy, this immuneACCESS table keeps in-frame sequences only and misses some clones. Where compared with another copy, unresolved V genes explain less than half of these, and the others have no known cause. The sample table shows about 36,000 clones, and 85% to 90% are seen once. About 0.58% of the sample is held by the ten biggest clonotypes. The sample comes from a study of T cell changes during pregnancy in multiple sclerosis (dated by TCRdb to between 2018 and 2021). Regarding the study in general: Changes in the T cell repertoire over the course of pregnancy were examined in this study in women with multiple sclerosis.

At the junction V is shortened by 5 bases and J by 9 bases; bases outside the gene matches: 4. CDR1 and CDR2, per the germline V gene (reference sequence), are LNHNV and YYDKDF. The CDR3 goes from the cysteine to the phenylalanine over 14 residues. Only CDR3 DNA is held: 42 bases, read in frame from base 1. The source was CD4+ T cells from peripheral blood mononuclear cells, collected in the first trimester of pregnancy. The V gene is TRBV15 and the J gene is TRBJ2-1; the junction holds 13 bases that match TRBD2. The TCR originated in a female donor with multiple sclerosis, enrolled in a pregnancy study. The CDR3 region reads CATSGLAGVGEQFF. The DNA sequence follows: TGTGCCACCAGCGGACTAGCGGGGGTGGGTGAGCAGTTCTTC.